The clone carrying this TCR beta chain was counted at least ten times. These data come from a study of identical twins. Via MiXCR, TCRdb re-called the 5' RACE reads, giving one row per CDR3 protein. This sample has hundreds of thousands of distinct CDR3 sequences; 9% to 15% occur once, and the top ten carry roughly 1.5%. The sample was also linked to a second study, of yellow fever vaccine responses in identical twins.

Sequencing input: PBMCs. This sequence was found in a woman under 30 in good health.

Here the CDR3 reads CASSQQLNYGYTF. In DNA, the CDR3 is TGTGCCAGCAGTCAACAGCTGAACTATGGCTACACCTTC. V is TRBV6-6 and J is TRBJ1-2; D call uncertain. Germline assignment: CDR1 MNHNY and CDR2 SVGAGI (reference sequence). The length of the CDR3 is 13 residues. The V end was cut by 5 bases, the J end by 2 bases, with 9 bases between.